This T cell receptor (beta chain) was identified during a study of blood T cell repertoires in COVID-19. The wider study: The samples span acute and convalescent COVID-19 from the United States, Italy and Spain. Sources were T cells, B-cell-depleted T cells, or PBMCs; the material itself was cDNA or gDNA.

V dropped 5 bases and J dropped 0; count of bases not matched to a gene: 3. Germline CDR1 and CDR2: ENHRY and SYGVKD. This CDR3 region has 16 residues. Generated by immunoSEQ multiplex PCR, the TCRdb table keeps only in-frame clones and is missing some. In the table there are 280,000 or so clones, roughly 91% of which are singletons. Clinical history reported by participants formed the basis on which cohorts were assigned. Sequencing used PBMCs or T cells enriched from blood (not recorded which). This sequence joins TRBV10-3 and TRBJ2-6; 8 positions agree with TRBD1. The receptor was derived from a woman aged 45-65 years who had been exposed to COVID-19. The CDR3 reads CAISRQGSSGANVLTF. The DNA of the CDR3 is TGTGCCATCAGTCGACAGGGGAGCTCTGGGGCCAACGTCCTGACTTTC.